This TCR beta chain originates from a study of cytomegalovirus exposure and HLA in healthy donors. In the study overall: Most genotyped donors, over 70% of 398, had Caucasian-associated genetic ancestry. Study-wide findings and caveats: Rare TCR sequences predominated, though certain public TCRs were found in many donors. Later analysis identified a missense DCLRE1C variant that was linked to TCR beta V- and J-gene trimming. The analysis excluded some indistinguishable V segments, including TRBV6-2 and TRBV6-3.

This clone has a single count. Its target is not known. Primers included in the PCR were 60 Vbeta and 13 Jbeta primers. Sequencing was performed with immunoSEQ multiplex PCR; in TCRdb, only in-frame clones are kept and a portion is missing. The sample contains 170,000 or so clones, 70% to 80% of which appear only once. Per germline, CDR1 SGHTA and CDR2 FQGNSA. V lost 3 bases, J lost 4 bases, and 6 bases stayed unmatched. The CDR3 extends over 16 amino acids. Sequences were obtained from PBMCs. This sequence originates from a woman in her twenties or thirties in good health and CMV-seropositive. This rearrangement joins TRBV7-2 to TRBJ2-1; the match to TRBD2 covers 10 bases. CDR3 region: CASSFPSGRGYNEQFF. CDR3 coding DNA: TGTGCCAGCAGCTTCCCAAGCGGGAGGGGTTACAATGAGCAGTTCTTC.